This entry lists 13 T cell receptor beta chains sequenced from one sample in a study of STAT3 mutations in large granular lymphocyte leukemia. Whole-study results and caveats: Every T-cell large granular lymphocyte leukemia patient had at least one immunodominant TCR beta clonotype.

Their recognized antigens are unknown. TCRdb's copy holds only in-frame clones and misses some; the assay was immunoSEQ multiplex PCR. The sample lists approximately 10,000 clones, roughly 85% occurring once. The sample taken for sequencing was peripheral blood mononuclear cells. The origin of the receptors is a man older than 75 with T-cell large granular lymphocyte leukemia. Some clones in this sample may be carry-over from other donors' samples.

The chain carries TRBV6-1 and TRBJ1-2, with TRBD1 identical over 7 bases. The CDR3 consists of 14 residues. V was pared by 7 bases and J by 3 bases, with 8 bases of the junction left unmatched. Germline CDR1 reads MNHNS; CDR2 reads SASEGT. The DNA for the CDR3 is TGTGCCAGCACCCAGGGGGGTCAGGACTATGGCTACACCTTC. It encodes CASTQGGQDYGYTF.

The chain uses TRBV13 and TRBJ2-5, with D possibly being TRBD2 (6 bases). The V gene lost 3 bases and the J gene lost 9 bases, with 14 bases spanning the gap. CDR1 PRHDT and CDR2 FYEKMQ come from the germline V gene (reference sequence). This CDR3 is built from 13 residues. The CDR3 DNA reads TGTGCCAGCAGCTTTTCGCGGGGAATGGCCCAGTACTTC. This codes for CASSFSRGMAQYF.

This chain links TRBV5-1 with TRBJ2-7; the D call may be TRBD1 or TRBD2 (5 bases each). V was pared by 7 bases and J by 4 bases, with 15 bases between. Germline V gene data show CDR1 as SGHRS and CDR2 as YFSETQ. The length of the CDR3 is 13 residues. This chain's CDR3 is CASGRDLEYEQYF. The CDR3 nucleotides are TGCGCCAGCGGCCGGGACCTTGAGTACGAGCAGTACTTC.

In its sample, this clone was seen once. The chain joins TRBV28 to TRBJ1-2; 8 bases are shared with TRBD1. The CDR3 is 14 amino acids. Trimming took 8 bases from V and 0 from J; bases not matched to a gene: 5. The germline CDR1 and CDR2 sequences are MDHEN and SYDVKM. For the CDR3, the DNA is TGTGCCAGCGGAAGGACAGGGACTAACTATGGCTACACCTTC. Its protein is CASGRTGTNYGYTF.

The chain recombines TRBV14 with TRBJ2-5; D uncertain. The V and J ends lost 1 base and 4 bases respectively, with 7 bases between them. The germline CDR1 and CDR2 sequences are SGHDN and FVKESK. The CDR3 length is 13 residues. The CDR3 DNA follows: TGTGCCAGCAGCCAAGGTTCGCCAGAGACCCAGTACTTC. It specifies CASSQGSPETQYF.

The rearrangement links TRBV4-2 to TRBJ1-3; D unclear. The V and J ends lost 0 bases and 4 bases respectively, with 13 bases between them. In germline, CDR1 is LGHNA, CDR2 YNFKEQ. This CDR3 comprises 16 residues. CDR3 in amino acids: CASSQDWPMSGNTIYF. The CDR3 nucleotides read TGTGCCAGCAGCCAAGATTGGCCCATGTCAGGAAACACCATATATTTT.

V and J are TRBV10-3 and TRBJ1-2, with 10 bases lining up with TRBD1. The germline V gene has CDR1 ENHRY and CDR2 SYGVKD. V gave up 1 base and J gave up 8 bases; unmatched junction bases: 4. The CDR3 spans 14 residues. CDR3 nucleotide sequence: TGTGCCATCAGTGAGTTGGGACAGGGGAACGGCTACACCTTC. As protein: CAISELGQGNGYTF.

The chain employs TRBV18 and TRBJ2-7; D possibly uses TRBD1 or TRBD2 (5 bases each). Trimming left V 4 bases short and J 4 bases short, with 17 bases between. The CDR3 length is 15 residues. Germline V gene sequence: CDR1 KGHSH, CDR2 LQKENI. CDR3 amino acids: CASSHSGTPTYEQYF. CDR3 sequence (DNA): TGTGCCAGCTCACATTCCGGGACGCCGACATACGAGCAGTACTTC.

This clone was counted once. The rearrangement links TRBV19 to TRBJ2-7; no reliable D call. V was clipped by 1 base and J by 9 bases, with 19 bases between them. CDR3 length: 15 residues. Germline assignment: CDR1 LNHDA and CDR2 SQIVND (reference sequence). This CDR3 is CASSIVNSGRLAQYF. The CDR3 coding sequence is TGTGCCAGTAGTATAGTCAACAGTGGAAGGCTGGCGCAGTACTTC. The variable domain in full, completed from reference TRBV19 and TRBJ2-7, reads DGGITQSPKYLFRKEGQNVTLSCEQNLNHDAMYWYRQDPGQGLRLIYYSQIVNDFQKGDIAEGYSVSREKKESFPLTVTSAQKNPTAFYLCASSIVNSGRLAQYFGPGTRLTVT.

This chain connects TRBV27 to TRBJ2-1; 11 positions match TRBD2. Germline CDR1 MNHEY, CDR2 SMNVEV (reference sequence). Trimming at V came to 2 bases and at J to 9 bases, leaving 9 bases not matched to a gene. The CDR3 covers 16 residues. CDR3 in DNA: TGTGCCAGCAGTTTAATGAGACTAGCGGGGTCTGGTGAGCAGTTCTTC. The encoded protein is CASSLMRLAGSGEQFF.

The chain employs TRBV29-1 and TRBJ2-1; 8 positions match TRBD1. The CDR3 runs 13 residues. The germline gives CDR1 SQVTM, CDR2 ANQGSEA. V lost 7 bases and J lost 6; bases outside the gene matches: 8. The CDR3 DNA reads as TGCAGCGCTGGGAGCAGGGGGCTCAATGAGCAGTTCTTC. Amino acid sequence: CSAGSRGLNEQFF.

The gene calls are TRBV28 and TRBJ2-7; the match to TRBD1 covers 7 bases. Germline CDR1 and CDR2: MDHEN and SYDVKM. V lost 3 bases and J lost 4; bases outside the gene matches: 6. CDR3 size: 14 residues. CDR3 protein: CASSFGTERYEQYF. The DNA for the CDR3 is TGTGCCAGCAGTTTCGGGACAGAGAGATACGAGCAGTACTTC.

This clone showed up just a few times. The chain joins TRBV4-3 to TRBJ1-6; TRBD1 aligns across 9 bases. The CDR3 is 15 residues long. The junction had 11 bases not matched to a gene; V was cut back by 3 bases and J by 14 bases. Looked up from germline, CDR1 is LGHNA and CDR2 is YSLEER. CDR3 protein: CASSQTTGGLSALHF. Here the CDR3 DNA reads TGCGCCAGCAGCCAGACTACAGGGGGCCTCTCGGCCCTCCACTTT.